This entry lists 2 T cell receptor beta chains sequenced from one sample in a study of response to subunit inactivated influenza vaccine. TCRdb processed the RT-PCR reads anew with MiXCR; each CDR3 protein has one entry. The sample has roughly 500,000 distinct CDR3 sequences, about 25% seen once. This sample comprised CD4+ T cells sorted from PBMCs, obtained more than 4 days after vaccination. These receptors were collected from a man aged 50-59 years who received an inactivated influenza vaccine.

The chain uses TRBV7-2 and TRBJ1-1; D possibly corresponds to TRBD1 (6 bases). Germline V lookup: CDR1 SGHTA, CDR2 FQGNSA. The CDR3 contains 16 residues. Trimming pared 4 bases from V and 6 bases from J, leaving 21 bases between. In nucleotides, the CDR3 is TGTGCCAGCAGCTCTGGCCCCCGCGGGACAAGCCCTGAAGCTTTCTTT. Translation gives CASSSGPRGTSPEAFF.

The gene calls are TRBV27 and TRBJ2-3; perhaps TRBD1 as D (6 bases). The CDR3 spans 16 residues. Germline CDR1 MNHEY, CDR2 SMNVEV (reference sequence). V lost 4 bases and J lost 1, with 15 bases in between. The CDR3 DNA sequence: TGTGCCAGCAGTTCTACCAGGGGTAGGGGCACAGATACGCAGTATTTT. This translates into CASSSTRGRGTDTQYF.